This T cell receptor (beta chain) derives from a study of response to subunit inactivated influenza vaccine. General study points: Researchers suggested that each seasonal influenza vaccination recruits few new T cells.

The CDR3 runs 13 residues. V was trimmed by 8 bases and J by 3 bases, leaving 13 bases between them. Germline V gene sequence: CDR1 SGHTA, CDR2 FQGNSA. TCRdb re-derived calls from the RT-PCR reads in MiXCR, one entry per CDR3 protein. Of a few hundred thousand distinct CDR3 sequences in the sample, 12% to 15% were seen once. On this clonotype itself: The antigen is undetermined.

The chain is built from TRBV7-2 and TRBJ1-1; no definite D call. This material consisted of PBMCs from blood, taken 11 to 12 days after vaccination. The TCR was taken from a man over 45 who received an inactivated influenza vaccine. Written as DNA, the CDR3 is TGTGCCAGCTCGGGGATGCAGGACACTGAAGCTTTCTTT. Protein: CASSGMQDTEAFF.